This TCR beta chain was recovered during a study of T cells after posttransplantation cyclophosphamide listed by TCRdb under 2016. Some background on the complete study: Using TRB sequencing, the study followed how the T cell repertoire reconstituted after myeloablative bone marrow transplantation in which posttransplantation cyclophosphamide served as GVHD prophylaxis. Antigen receptor sequencing covered samples from a few dozen PTCy-treated patients and 16 of their related bone marrow donors. In 3 patients, up to about 3 additional blood samples taken between 2 and 5.2 years after transplant also underwent TRB sequencing, as did pretransplant blood from a handful of patients. Public TRB sequences were checked against a database of over 3,000 sequences associated with responses to pathogens, tumor antigens, self-antigens and alloantigens. TRB sequencing was performed on blood from all 35 or so PTCy patients with 1-year posttransplant specimens. Because TRA and TRB clonality correlated tightly in 10 or so samples, later TCR analyses were limited to TRB. Summary of the overall study and its limitations: The TRB repertoires of T cells infiltrating skin or the GI tract showed only limited overlap with the TRB repertoires found in blood. At 1-2 months, donor-recipient similarity was low but rose over the first year, and the later blood repertoires were often dominated by donor CD8+ memory clones. Across approximately 45 patients, recipient CMV seropositivity and CMV reactivation were highly associated with TRB clonality; PTCy diversity was similar to CNI/methotrexate controls.

As concerns this clone: Its specific antigen is unknown. There are no base qualities to consult, and no much larger clone falls within one base.

Viable CD3+CD4+ or CD3+CD8+ cells that were CCR7+CD45RA+CD45RO-CD95-CD27+CD28+ were classified as naive T cells. Related bone marrow donors provided peripheral blood samples on the day of marrow donation. Mononuclear cells from peripheral blood and bone marrow were separated by Ficoll-Hypaque density centrifugation and then cryopreserved. FACS on a FACSAria II was used to sort CD4+ and CD8+ T cells, including the naive and memory subsets. TRB sequencing was run on genomic DNA with either the immunoSEQ assay at survey resolution or the hsTCRB kit. As for the original processing: Initial read processing used immunoSEQ software, and repertoire analyses used the LymphoSeq R package. Clonality was computed as 1 minus normalized Shannon entropy; Gini coefficient was also calculated for each TRB dataset. To infer phenotypes in unsorted samples, TRB sequences from sorted subsets of the recipient or donor were mapped onto unsorted samples from the same recipient. TCRdb limited this immuneACCESS table to in-frame rearrangements with V and J called. A share of clones is missing; checked studies link under half to unresolved V genes, and the rest is unexplained. D and trimming were read from the DNA, whereas the V and J calls and clone size are those reported in that table. The sample table holds about 31,000 clones, of which 90% to 95% were seen once. The ten largest make up 0.1% of the sample.

The germline ends are 14 bases apart after V is trimmed by 1 base and J by 4 bases. CDR1 MNHEY and CDR2 SMNVEV are derived from the germline V gene (reference sequence). The CDR3 sequence holds 15 residues, the cysteine and phenylalanine included. Only CDR3 DNA remains: 45 bases, in frame from the first base. This receptor was obtained from a young man in good health and a related stem cell transplant donor. The chain was built from TRBV27 and TRBJ2-7, and TRBD1 may be the D gene, going by 6 matching bases. Sample: naive CD4+ T cells sorted from blood. The nucleotides read TGTGCCAGCAGTTTATTCCTCGGACAGACATACGAGCAGTACTTC. Its product reads: CASSLFLGQTYEQYF.